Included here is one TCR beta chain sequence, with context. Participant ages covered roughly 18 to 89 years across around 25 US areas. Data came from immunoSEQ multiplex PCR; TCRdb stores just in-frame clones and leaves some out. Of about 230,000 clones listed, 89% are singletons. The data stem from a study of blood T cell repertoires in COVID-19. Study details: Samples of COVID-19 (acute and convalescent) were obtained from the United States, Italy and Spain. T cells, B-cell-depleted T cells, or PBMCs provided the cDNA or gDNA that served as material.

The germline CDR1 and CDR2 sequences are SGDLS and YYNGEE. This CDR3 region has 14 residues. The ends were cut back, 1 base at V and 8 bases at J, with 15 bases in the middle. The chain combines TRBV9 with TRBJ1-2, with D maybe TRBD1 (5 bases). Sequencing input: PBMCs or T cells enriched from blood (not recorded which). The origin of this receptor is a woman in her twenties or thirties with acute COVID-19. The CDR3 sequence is CASSVTGDSTGYTF. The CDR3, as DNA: TGTGCCAGCAGCGTAACGGGGGACTCCACGGGCTACACCTTC.